Listed here are 21 T cell receptor beta chains from one sample, sequenced in a study of CD8+ T cells in alopecia areata listed by TCRdb under 2018. Library creation used the immunoSEQ multiplex PCR assay. To provide template for TCR sequencing, every sample had RNA extracted and reverse transcribed into cDNA. Drawn from immuneACCESS, this table holds only the in-frame rearrangements with V and J called that TCRdb kept. Clones are partly lost; checked studies trace under half to an unresolved V gene and leave the rest unexplained. Counted in this sample were 80,000 to 95,000 clones; roughly 46% of them appeared once. The top ten constitute about 17% of the sample. The time point label for this specimen denotes: 20 to 30 weeks on oral tofacitinib. The treatment or condition label, as the study defines it: oral pan-JAK inhibitor, 5-10 mg twice daily. The sequencing here drew on CD8+ T cells sorted from blood, taken at week 24, from a patient treated with tofacitinib. The origin of the receptors is a human donor with alopecia areata.

This clone came up once. The chain is built from TRBV2 and TRBJ2-7; tentative D call: TRBD1 (6 bases). Trimming left V 2 bases short and J 5 bases short, with 19 bases between. This CDR3 is built from 16 residues. CDR1 is SNHLY and CDR2 is FYNNEI in the germline V gene. The CDR3 DNA sequence: TGTGCCAGCAGTGAAAGTATGGCCAGGGGAAGAGACGAGCAGTACTTC. Its translation is CASSESMARGRDEQYF.

This chain uses TRBV2 with TRBJ1-4; no reliable D call. The CDR3 runs to 10 residues. V was clipped by 6 bases and J by 8 bases, with 4 bases between them. Germline V gene lookup returns CDR1 SNHLY and CDR2 FYNNEI. The CDR3 DNA reads as TGTGCCAGCAGAGCGGAAAAACTGTTTTTT. This gives the protein CASRAEKLFF.

V is TRBV29-1 and J is TRBJ2-7, with D possibly being TRBD1 (7 bases). Trimming pared 5 bases from V and 2 bases from J, leaving 13 bases between. The CDR3 contains 13 residues. Germline values: CDR1 SQVTM, CDR2 ANQGSEA. CDR3 in DNA: TGCAGCGTTTGGACCAGGGGGGCCTACGAGCAGTACTTC. Its protein is CSVWTRGAYEQYF.

The gene calls are TRBV28 and TRBJ1-1, with D maybe TRBD1 (6 bases). V was cut by 7 bases and J by 1 base, with 10 bases left in between. This CDR3 is 13 amino acids long. The germline gives CDR1 MDHEN, CDR2 SYDVKM. The CDR3 region is CASMLDRNTEAFF. The CDR3 nucleotides read TGTGCCAGCATGCTGGACAGGAACACTGAAGCTTTCTTT. Combining the CDR3 with reference TRBV28 and TRBJ1-1 gives the whole variable domain DVKVTQSSRYLVKRTGEKVFLECVQDMDHENMFWYRQDPGLGLRLIYFSYDVKMKEKGDIPEGYSVSREKKERFSLILESASTNQTSMYLCASMLDRNTEAFFGQGTRLTVV.

The V and J genes are TRBV2 and TRBJ1-1; D is unresolved. The germline V and J ends were trimmed by 0 bases and 1 base, with 6 bases remaining between them. Per the germline V gene, CDR1 is SNHLY and CDR2 is FYNNEI. The CDR3 contains 14 residues. The CDR3 region has the DNA TGTGCCAGCAGTGAAGCGGGAGGGAACACTGAAGCTTTCTTT. Translated: CASSEAGGNTEAFF.

This clone has more than one count but fewer than ten. The chain joins TRBV29-1 to TRBJ2-7, with 8 positions matching TRBD2. Germline CDR1 is SQVTM and CDR2 is ANQGSEA. The CDR3 runs to 15 residues. J lost 1 base, V lost 2 bases, and 7 bases had no gene match. The CDR3 region has the DNA TGCAGCGTTGAAATAGCGGGGAGAGGTTCCTACGAGCAGTACTTC. Amino acid sequence: CSVEIAGRGSYEQYF.

The rearrangement uses TRBV2 and TRBJ1-2; D may be TRBD1 (5 bases). The CDR3 contains 13 residues. Trimming left V 6 bases short and J 7 bases short, with 15 bases between. Germline V gives CDR1 SNHLY, CDR2 FYNNEI. This CDR3 is CASSNGGSGGYTF. CDR3 DNA sequence: TGTGCCAGCAGCAACGGGGGGTCAGGTGGCTACACCTTC. The variable domain in full, with the rest retrieved from reference TRBV2 and TRBJ1-2, is EPEVTQTPSHQVTQMGQEVILRCVPISNHLYFYWYRQILGQKVEFLVSFYNNEISEKSEIFDDQFSVERPDGSNFTLKIRSTKLEDSAMYFCASSNGGSGGYTFGSGTRLTVV.

The rearrangement uses TRBV5-1 and TRBJ2-7; 12 positions match TRBD2. Trimming at V came to 3 bases and at J to 6 bases, leaving 7 bases not matched to a gene. This CDR3 contains 15 residues. Germline V gene lookup returns CDR1 SGHRS and CDR2 YFSETQ. CDR3 region: CASSWGLAGPLEQYF. Here the CDR3 DNA reads TGCGCCAGCAGCTGGGGACTAGCGGGCCCGCTCGAGCAGTACTTC. The whole variable domain, remainder taken from reference TRBV5-1 and TRBJ2-7, is KAGVTQTPRYLIKTRGQQVTLSCSPISGHRSVSWYQQTPGQGLQFLFEYFSETQRNKGNFPGRFSGRQFSNSRSEMNVSTLELGDSALYLCASSWGLAGPLEQYFGPGTRLTVT.

The sample holds a few counts of this clone. This rearrangement joins TRBV29-1 to TRBJ2-2, with 10 bases lining up with TRBD2. The CDR3 length is 13 residues. The J segment lost 3 bases and the V segment lost 8 bases, leaving 3 bases of the junction unmatched. Germline CDR1 SQVTM, CDR2 ANQGSEA. For the CDR3, the DNA is TGCAGCTGGACTAGCGGTTACACCGGGGAGCTGTTTTTT. Amino acids: CSWTSGYTGELFF.

This sequence joins TRBV13 and TRBJ2-1; TRBD1 matches at 9 bases. This CDR3 contains 14 residues. V lost 6 bases and J lost 8; bases outside the gene matches: 8. Germline V gene lookup returns CDR1 PRHDT and CDR2 FYEKMQ (reference sequence). The chain's CDR3 is CASRPGQGLYEQFF. The CDR3 DNA sequence: TGTGCCAGCAGACCGGGACAGGGACTCTATGAGCAGTTCTTC. Full variable domain (outside the CDR3, taken from reference TRBV13 and TRBJ2-1): AAGVIQSPRHLIKEKRETATLKCYPIPRHDTVYWYQQGPGQDPQFLISFYEKMQSDKGSIPDRFSAQQFSDYHSELNMSSLELGDSALYFCASRPGQGLYEQFFGPGTRLTVL.

This chain joins TRBV18 and TRBJ2-2; D gene ambiguous. Trimming took off 8 bases at V and 4 bases at J, with 8 bases between the two ends. The V gene's germline CDR1 is KGHSH and CDR2 LQKENI. The CDR3 sequence is 12 residues long. CDR3 nucleotide sequence: TGTGCCAGCCGATCGAGCACCGGGGAGCTGTTTTTT. Its protein product is CASRSSTGELFF.

The rearrangement links TRBV6-5 to TRBJ1-5, with 7 nucleotides matching TRBD1. V shed 4 bases, J shed 9 bases, and the junction held 9 bases outside the gene matches. This CDR3 is 14 amino acids long. The germline CDR1 and CDR2 sequences are MNHEY and SVGAGI. Here the CDR3 reads CASSSTGTHWPQHF. Here the CDR3 DNA reads TGTGCCAGCAGTTCGACAGGGACCCATTGGCCCCAGCATTTT.

The sample holds a few counts of this clone. The CDR3 DNA reads as TGTGCCAGCAGCTTAGAGCAGGGGCGGGCAGATACGCAGTATTTT. Translating gives CASSLEQGRADTQYF. The J gene is TRBJ2-3, the V gene TRBV7-2, with a tentative D call TRBD1 (6 bases). The germline V gene has CDR1 SGHTA and CDR2 FQGNSA. Trimming took 1 base from V and 4 from J, leaving 12 bases between them. CDR3 length: 15 residues.

This clone was detected a few times. The genes are TRBV13 and TRBJ2-1; D perhaps matches TRBD2 (6 bases). The CDR3 covers 14 residues. Germline CDR1 is PRHDT and CDR2 is FYEKMQ (reference sequence). Trimming stripped 5 bases from V and 2 bases from J, with 10 bases between. CDR3 bases: TGTGCCAGCAGCCCCGGGACTGCCTACAATGAGCAGTTCTTC. This encodes CASSPGTAYNEQFF.

The chain recombines TRBV27 with TRBJ1-2; 9 bases fit TRBD1. CDR3 size: 15 residues. Germline lookup yields CDR1 MNHEY and CDR2 SMNVEV (reference sequence). The ends lost 5 bases at V and 6 bases at J; junction bases unmatched: 10. The CDR3 DNA is TGTGCCAGCAGTCCACGATCGGGACAGGGTGATGGCTACACCTTC. Amino acid sequence: CASSPRSGQGDGYTF.

This clone was detected a few times. The chain uses TRBV27 and TRBJ1-5; D not resolved. The CDR3 has 15 residues. Germline V CDR1 and CDR2: MNHEY, SMNVEV (reference sequence). Between the trimmed V and J ends, which lost 4 bases and 2 bases, there was a span of 12 bases. CDR3 nucleotides: TGTGCCAGCAGTTGGAGGGCATTTGGCAATCAGCCCCAGCATTTT. Translated: CASSWRAFGNQPQHF.

J is TRBJ1-6 and V is TRBV29-1; no clear D gene. The ends were cut back, 4 bases at V and 9 bases at J, with 16 bases in the middle. CDR1 and CDR2 from the germline V gene are SQVTM and ANQGSEA. This CDR3 is 14 amino acids long. Here the CDR3 DNA reads TGCAGCGTTGTCGAGGAGGGTCTCGGTTCACCCCTCCACTTT. As protein: CSVVEEGLGSPLHF.

The rearrangement joins TRBV5-1 to TRBJ1-1, with unresolved D. V was trimmed by 1 base and J by 0 bases, leaving 10 bases between them. The CDR3 runs 15 residues. The germline V gene encodes CDR1 SGHRS and CDR2 YFSETQ. Here the CDR3 DNA reads TGCGCCAGCAGCTTGATGGGCCTTATGAACACTGAAGCTTTCTTT. Translated: CASSLMGLMNTEAFF.

The V call is TRBV4-1, the J call TRBJ2-7; 8 bases match TRBD2. Germline V CDR1 and CDR2: MGHRA, YSYEKL. The CDR3 is 16 amino acids. V trimming: 0 bases; J trimming: 7 bases; junction bases outside the gene matches: 11. The CDR3 region has the DNA TGCGCCAGCAGCCAAGAAACTAGCGGAGGAGGCCAGGAGCAGTACTTC. Protein: CASSQETSGGGQEQYF.

The chain recombines TRBV6-5 with TRBJ1-1; D unclear. CDR1 MNHEY and CDR2 SVGAGI come from the germline V gene. The CDR3 consists of 13 residues. V was pared by 4 bases and J by 7 bases, with 13 bases between. Here the CDR3 reads CASSSSLRDEAFF. CDR3 DNA sequence: TGTGCCAGCAGTTCGAGTCTTCGAGATGAAGCTTTCTTT.

The chain carries TRBV7-6 and TRBJ2-7; D is ambiguous. From germline, CDR1 is SGHVS and CDR2 FNYEAQ. The CDR3 has 13 amino acids. The V and J ends lost 1 base and 4 bases respectively, with 8 bases between them. The CDR3 protein is CASSLGWQYEQYF. CDR3 sequence (DNA): TGTGCCAGCAGCTTAGGTTGGCAGTACGAGCAGTACTTC.